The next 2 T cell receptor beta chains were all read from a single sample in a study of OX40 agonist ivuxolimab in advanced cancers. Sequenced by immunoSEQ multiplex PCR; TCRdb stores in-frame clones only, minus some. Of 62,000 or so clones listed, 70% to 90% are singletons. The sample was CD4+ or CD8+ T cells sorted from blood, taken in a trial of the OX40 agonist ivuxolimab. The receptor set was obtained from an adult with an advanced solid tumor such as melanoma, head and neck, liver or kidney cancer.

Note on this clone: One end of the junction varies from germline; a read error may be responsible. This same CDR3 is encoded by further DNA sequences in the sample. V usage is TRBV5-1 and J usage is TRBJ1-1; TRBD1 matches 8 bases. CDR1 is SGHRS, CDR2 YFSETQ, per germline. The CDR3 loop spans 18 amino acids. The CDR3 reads CASSSFVRGRVMNTEAFF. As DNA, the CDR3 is TGCGCCAGCAGCTCCTTTGTCAGGGGGCGCGTCATGAACACTGAGGCTTTCTTT.

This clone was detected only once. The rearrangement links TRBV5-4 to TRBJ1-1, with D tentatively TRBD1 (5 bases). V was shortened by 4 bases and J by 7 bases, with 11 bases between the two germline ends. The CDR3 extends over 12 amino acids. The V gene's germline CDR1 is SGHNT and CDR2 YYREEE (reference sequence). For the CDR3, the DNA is TGTGCCAGCAGCCCCCAGGGCAGTGAAGCTTTCTTT. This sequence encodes CASSPQGSEAFF.